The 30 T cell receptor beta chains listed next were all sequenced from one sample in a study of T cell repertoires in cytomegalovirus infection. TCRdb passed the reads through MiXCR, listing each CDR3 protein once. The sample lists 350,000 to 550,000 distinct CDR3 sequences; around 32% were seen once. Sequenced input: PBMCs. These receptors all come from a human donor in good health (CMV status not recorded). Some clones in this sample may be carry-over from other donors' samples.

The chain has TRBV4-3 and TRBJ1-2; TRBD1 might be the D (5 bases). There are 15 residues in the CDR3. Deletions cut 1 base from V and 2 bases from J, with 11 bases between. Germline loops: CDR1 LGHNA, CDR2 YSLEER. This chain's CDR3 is CASSQAAGINYGYTF. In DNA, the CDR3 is TGCGCCAGCAGCCAAGCTGCAGGGATAAACTATGGCTACACCTTC.

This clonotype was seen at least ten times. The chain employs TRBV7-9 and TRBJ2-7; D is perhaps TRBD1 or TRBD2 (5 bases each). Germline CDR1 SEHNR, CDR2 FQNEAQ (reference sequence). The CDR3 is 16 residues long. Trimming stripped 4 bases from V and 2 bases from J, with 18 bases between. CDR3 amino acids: CASSSHLRDGPYEQYF. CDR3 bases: TGTGCCAGCAGCTCTCACCTCCGGGACGGACCCTACGAGCAGTACTTC. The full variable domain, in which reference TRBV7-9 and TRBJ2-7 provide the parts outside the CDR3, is DTGVSQNPRHKITKRGQNVTFRCDPISEHNRLYWYRQTLGQGPEFLTYFQNEAQLEKSRLLSDRFSAERPKGSFSTLEIQRTEQGDSAMYLCASSSHLRDGPYEQYFGPGTRLTVT.

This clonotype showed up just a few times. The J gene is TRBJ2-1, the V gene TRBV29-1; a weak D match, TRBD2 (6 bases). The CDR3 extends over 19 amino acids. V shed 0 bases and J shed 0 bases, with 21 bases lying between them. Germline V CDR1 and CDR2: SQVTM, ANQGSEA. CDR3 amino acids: CSVEDAGLALLFSYNEQFF. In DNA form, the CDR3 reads TGCAGCGTTGAAGATGCGGGGCTAGCCCTTTTATTCTCCTACAATGAGCAGTTCTTC.

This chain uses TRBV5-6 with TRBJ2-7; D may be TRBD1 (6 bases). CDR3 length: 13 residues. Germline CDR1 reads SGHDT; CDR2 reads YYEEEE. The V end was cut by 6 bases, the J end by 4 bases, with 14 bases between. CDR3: CASKIRGPYEQYF. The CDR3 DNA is TGTGCCAGCAAAATCAGGGGCCCTTACGAGCAGTACTTC.

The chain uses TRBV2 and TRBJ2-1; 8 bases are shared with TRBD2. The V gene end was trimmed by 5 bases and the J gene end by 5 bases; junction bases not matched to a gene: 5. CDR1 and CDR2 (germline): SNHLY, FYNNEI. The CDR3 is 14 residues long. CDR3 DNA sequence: TGTGCCAGCAGTTACAGCGGGGGCAACAATGAGCAGTTCTTC. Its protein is CASSYSGGNNEQFF. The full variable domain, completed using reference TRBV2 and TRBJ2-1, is EPEVTQTPSHQVTQMGQEVILRCVPISNHLYFYWYRQILGQKVEFLVSFYNNEISEKSEIFDDQFSVERPDGSNFTLKIRSTKLEDSAMYFCASSYSGGNNEQFFGPGTRLTVL.

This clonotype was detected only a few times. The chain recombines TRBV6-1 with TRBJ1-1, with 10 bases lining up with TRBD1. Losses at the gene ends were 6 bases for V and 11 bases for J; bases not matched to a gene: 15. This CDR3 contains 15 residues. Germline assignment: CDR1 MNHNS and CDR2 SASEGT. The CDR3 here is CASSFYGTGDVVAFF. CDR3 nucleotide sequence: TGTGCCAGCAGCTTTTATGGGACAGGGGATGTAGTCGCTTTCTTT.

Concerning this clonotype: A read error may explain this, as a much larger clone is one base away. Here the CDR3 reads CASSGRAVLAGAKYF. The CDR3 nucleotides are TGTGCCAGCAGCGGGCGGGCGGTACTAGCGGGGGCCAAGTACTTC. The chain uses TRBV7-6 and TRBJ2-5; 11 positions agree with TRBD2. The trim removed 5 bases at V and 12 bases at J, leaving 14 bases unmatched. This CDR3 spans 15 amino acids. In germline, CDR1 is SGHVS, CDR2 FNYEAQ.

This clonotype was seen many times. Written as DNA, the CDR3 is TGTGCCAGCAGTTTAGGGGGTCGGGGACAGAGCAATCAGCCCCAGCATTTT. Translating it yields CASSLGGRGQSNQPQHF. V gene TRBV12-3 or TRBV12-4 combines with J gene TRBJ1-5, with 7 positions matching TRBD1. The V gene end was trimmed by 1 base and the J gene end by 1 base; junction bases not matched to a gene: 7. This CDR3 has 17 residues.

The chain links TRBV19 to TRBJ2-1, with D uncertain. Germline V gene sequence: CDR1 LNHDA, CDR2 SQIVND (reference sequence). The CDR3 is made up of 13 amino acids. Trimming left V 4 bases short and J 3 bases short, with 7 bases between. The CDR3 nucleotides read TGTGCCAGTAGTACGGCCTTCTACAATGAGCAGTTCTTC. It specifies CASSTAFYNEQFF.

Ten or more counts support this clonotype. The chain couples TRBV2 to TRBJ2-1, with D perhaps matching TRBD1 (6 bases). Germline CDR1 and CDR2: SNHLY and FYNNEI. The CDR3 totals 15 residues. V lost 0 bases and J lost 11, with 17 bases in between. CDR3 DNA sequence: TGTGCCAGCAGTGAAGCGCTCCGAGGGGGTGGTAAGCAGTTCTTC. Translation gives CASSEALRGGGKQFF. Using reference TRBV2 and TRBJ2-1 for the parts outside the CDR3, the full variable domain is EPEVTQTPSHQVTQMGQEVILRCVPISNHLYFYWYRQILGQKVEFLVSFYNNEISEKSEIFDDQFSVERPDGSNFTLKIRSTKLEDSAMYFCASSEALRGGGKQFFGPGTRLTVL.

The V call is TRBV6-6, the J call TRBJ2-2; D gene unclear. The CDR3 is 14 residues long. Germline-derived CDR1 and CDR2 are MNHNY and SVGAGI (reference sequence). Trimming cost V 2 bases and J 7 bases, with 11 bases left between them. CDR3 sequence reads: CASSYSSANGELFF. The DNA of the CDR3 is TGTGCCAGCAGTTACAGTTCAGCTAACGGGGAGCTGTTTTTT.

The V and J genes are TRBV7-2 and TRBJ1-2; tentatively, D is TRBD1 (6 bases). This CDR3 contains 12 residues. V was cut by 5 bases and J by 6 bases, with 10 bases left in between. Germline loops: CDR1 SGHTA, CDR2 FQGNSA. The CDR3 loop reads CASSPRQDGYTF. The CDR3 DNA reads TGTGCCAGCAGCCCTCGACAGGATGGCTACACCTTC.

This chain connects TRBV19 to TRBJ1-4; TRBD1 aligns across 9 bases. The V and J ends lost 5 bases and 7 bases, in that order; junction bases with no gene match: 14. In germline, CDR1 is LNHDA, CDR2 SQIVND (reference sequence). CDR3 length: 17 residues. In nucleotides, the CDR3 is TGTGCCAGTAGTCCCGGGACAGGGCGATCCAGGAGTGAAAAACTGTTTTTT. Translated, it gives CASSPGTGRSRSEKLFF. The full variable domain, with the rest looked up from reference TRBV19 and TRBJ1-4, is DGGITQSPKYLFRKEGQNVTLSCEQNLNHDAMYWYRQDPGQGLRLIYYSQIVNDFQKGDIAEGYSVSREKKESFPLTVTSAQKNPTAFYLCASSPGTGRSRSEKLFFGSGTQLSVL.

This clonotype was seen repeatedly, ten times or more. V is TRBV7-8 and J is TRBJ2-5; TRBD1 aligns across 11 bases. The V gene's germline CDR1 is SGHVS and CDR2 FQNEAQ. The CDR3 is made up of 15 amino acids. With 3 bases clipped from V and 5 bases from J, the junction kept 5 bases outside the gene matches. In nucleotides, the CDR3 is TGTGCCAGCAGCTTCCGGGACAGGGGGTTTGAGACCCAGTACTTC. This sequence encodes CASSFRDRGFETQYF.

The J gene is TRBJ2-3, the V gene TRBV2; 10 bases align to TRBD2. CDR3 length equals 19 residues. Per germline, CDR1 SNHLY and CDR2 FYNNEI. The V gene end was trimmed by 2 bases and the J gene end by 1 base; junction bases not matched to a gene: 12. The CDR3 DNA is TGTGCCAGCAGTGAAAGTAGCGGGGGGACACTCTTGGGCACAGATACGCAGTATTTT. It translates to CASSESSGGTLLGTDTQYF.

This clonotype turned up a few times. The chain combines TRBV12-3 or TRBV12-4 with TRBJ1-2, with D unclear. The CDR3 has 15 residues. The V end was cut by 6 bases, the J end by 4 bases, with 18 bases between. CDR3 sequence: CASSENSGLSYGYTF. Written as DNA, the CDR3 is TGTGCCAGCAGCGAAAATTCGGGTTTAAGCTATGGCTACACCTTC.

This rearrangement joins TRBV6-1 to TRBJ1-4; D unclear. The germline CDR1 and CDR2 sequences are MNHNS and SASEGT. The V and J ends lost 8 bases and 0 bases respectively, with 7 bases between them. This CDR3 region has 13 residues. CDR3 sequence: CASLGTTNEKLFF. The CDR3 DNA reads TGTGCCAGCCTCGGCACAACTAATGAAAAACTGTTTTTT.

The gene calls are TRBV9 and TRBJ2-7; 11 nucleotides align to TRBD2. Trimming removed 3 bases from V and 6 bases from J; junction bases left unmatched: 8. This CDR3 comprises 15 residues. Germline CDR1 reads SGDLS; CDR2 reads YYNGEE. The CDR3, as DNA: TGTGCCAGCAGCGGATCTAGCGGGGGGCACTCCGAGCAGTACTTC. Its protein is CASSGSSGGHSEQYF.

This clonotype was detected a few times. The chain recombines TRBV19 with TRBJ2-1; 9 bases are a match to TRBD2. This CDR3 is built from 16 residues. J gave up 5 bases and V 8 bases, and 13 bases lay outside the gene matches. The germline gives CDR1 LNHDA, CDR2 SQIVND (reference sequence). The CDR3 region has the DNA TGTGCCAGTTCGAATTTCCGAGCGGGGGGAAACAATGAGCAGTTCTTC. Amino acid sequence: CASSNFRAGGNNEQFF.

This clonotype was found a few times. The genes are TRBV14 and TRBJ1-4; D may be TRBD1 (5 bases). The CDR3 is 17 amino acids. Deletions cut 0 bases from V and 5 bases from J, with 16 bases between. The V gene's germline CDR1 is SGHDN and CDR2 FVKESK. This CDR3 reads CASSQEITGLWNEKLFF. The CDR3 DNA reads TGTGCCAGCAGCCAAGAAATTACGGGACTTTGGAATGAAAAACTGTTTTTT.

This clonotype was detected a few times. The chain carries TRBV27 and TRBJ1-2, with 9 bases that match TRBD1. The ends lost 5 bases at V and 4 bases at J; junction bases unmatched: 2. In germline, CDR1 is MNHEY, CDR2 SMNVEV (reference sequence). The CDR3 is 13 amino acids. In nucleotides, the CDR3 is TGTGCCAGCAGTGGGACAGGGCTCTATGGCTACACCTTC. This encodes CASSGTGLYGYTF.

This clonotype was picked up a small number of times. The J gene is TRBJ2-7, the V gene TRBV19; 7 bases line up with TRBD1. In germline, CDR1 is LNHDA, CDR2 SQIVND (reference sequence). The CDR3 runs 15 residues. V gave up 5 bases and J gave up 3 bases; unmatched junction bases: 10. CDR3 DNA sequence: TGTGCCAGTAGTGTGTTTTCAGGGGGTGGCTACGAGCAGTACTTC. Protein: CASSVFSGGGYEQYF. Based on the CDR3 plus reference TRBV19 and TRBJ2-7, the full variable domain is DGGITQSPKYLFRKEGQNVTLSCEQNLNHDAMYWYRQDPGQGLRLIYYSQIVNDFQKGDIAEGYSVSREKKESFPLTVTSAQKNPTAFYLCASSVFSGGGYEQYFGPGTRLTVT.

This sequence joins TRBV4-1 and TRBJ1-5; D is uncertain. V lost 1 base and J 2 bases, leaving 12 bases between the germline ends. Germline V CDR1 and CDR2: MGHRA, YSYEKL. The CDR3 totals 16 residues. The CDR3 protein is CASSQVEGRGNQPQHF. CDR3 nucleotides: TGCGCCAGCAGCCAAGTGGAGGGTAGGGGCAATCAGCCCCAGCATTTT.

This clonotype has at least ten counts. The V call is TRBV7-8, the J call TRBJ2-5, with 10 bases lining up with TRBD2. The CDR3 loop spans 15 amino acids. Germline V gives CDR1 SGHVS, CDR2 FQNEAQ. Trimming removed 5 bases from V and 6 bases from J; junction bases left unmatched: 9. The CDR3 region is CASSPPGLAMKTQYF. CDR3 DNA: TGTGCCAGCAGCCCTCCGGGACTAGCGATGAAGACCCAGTACTTC. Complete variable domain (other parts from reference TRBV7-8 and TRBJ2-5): GAGVSQSPRYKVAKRGQDVALRCDPISGHVSLFWYQQALGQGPEFLTYFQNEAQLDKSGLPSDRFFAERPEGSVSTLKIQRTQQEDSAVYLCASSPPGLAMKTQYFGPGTRLLVL.

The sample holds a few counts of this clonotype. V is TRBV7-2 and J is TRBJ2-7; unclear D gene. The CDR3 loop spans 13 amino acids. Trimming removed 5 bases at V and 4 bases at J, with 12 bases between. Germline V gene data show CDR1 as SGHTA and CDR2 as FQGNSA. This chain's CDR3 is CASSLGPRYEQYF. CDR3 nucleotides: TGTGCCAGCAGCCTAGGGCCCAGATACGAGCAGTACTTC.

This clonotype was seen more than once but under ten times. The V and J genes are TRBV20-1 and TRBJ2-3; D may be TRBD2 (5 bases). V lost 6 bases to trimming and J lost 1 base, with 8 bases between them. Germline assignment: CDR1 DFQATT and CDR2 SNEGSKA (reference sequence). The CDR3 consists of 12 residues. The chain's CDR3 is CSAGKGTDTQYF. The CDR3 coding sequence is TGCAGTGCCGGGAAAGGCACAGATACGCAGTATTTT.

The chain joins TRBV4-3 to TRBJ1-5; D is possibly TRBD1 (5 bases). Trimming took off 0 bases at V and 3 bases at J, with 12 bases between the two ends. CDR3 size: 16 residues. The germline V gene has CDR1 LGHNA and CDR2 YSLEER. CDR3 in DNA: TGCGCCAGCAGCCAAGATTTAATGGGGGACAATCAGCCCCAGCATTTT. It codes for CASSQDLMGDNQPQHF.

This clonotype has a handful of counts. CDR3 nucleotide sequence: TGTGCCAGCAGCTTAGCGATTCAGCGGGGTCGTGGGAATGAGCAGTTCTTC. It codes for CASSLAIQRGRGNEQFF. V usage is TRBV7-2 and J usage is TRBJ2-1; TRBD2 agrees at 7 bases. Germline V CDR1 and CDR2: SGHTA, FQGNSA. There are 17 residues in the CDR3. The junction had 12 bases not matched to a gene; V was cut back by 0 bases and J by 7 bases.

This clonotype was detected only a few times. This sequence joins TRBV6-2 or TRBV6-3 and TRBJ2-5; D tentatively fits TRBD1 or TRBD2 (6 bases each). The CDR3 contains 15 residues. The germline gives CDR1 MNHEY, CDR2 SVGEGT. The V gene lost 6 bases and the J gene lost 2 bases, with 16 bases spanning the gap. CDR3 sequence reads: CASSRPWGAQETQYF. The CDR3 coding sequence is TGTGCCAGCAGCCGCCCTTGGGGGGCTCAAGAGACCCAGTACTTC.

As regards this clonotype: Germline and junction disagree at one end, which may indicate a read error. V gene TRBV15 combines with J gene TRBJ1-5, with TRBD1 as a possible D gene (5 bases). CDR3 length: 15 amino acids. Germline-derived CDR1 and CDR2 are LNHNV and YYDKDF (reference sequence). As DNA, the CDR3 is TGTGCCACCATCAGAGAGGGGCTTAGCAATCAGCCCCAGCATTTT. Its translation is CATIREGLSNQPQHF.